This T cell receptor beta chain was sequenced during a study of human T cells and chemical hapten exposure. The overall study: In the sensitization step, 2% DPC was placed on about 2 cm by about 2 cm of upper inner arm skin. Mainly, slight library volume differences in the pool made TCR yields vary.

Single cDNA molecules in the library carried unique molecular identifiers attached during preparation. TCRdb used MiXCR to reprocess the RACE reads, holding one entry per CDR3 protein. The sample yields 62,000 or so distinct CDR3 sequences, 11% seen once. General study results and limits: Against controls, expanded TCRs gave rise to significantly more large CDR3 similarity clusters.

This clonotype was counted ten times or more. The antigen is not known. Documented time point: patch test 3, about 24 weeks after DPC sensitization. The treatment denotes: therapeutic diphenylcyclopropenone sensitization with weekly scalp DPC. The source material was whole blood, sampled in connection with sensitization to the hapten diphenylcyclopropenone (DPC). This sequence was found in a young woman with alopecia areata. Some clones in this sample may be carry-over from other donors' samples.

CDR3 loop: CASSFGEGANYGYTF. In DNA form, the CDR3 reads TGCGCCAGCAGCTTTGGAGAAGGGGCTAACTATGGCTACACCTTC. The chain has TRBV5-1 and TRBJ1-2; a possible D gene is TRBD1 (5 bases). From germline, CDR1 is SGHRS and CDR2 YFSETQ. This CDR3 is built from 15 residues. V was cut by 2 bases and J by 0 bases, with 11 bases left in between. Drawing the rest from reference TRBV5-1 and TRBJ1-2, the complete variable domain is KAGVTQTPRYLIKTRGQQVTLSCSPISGHRSVSWYQQTPGQGLQFLFEYFSETQRNKGNFPGRFSGRQFSNSRSEMNVSTLELGDSALYLCASSFGEGANYGYTFGSGTRLTVV.